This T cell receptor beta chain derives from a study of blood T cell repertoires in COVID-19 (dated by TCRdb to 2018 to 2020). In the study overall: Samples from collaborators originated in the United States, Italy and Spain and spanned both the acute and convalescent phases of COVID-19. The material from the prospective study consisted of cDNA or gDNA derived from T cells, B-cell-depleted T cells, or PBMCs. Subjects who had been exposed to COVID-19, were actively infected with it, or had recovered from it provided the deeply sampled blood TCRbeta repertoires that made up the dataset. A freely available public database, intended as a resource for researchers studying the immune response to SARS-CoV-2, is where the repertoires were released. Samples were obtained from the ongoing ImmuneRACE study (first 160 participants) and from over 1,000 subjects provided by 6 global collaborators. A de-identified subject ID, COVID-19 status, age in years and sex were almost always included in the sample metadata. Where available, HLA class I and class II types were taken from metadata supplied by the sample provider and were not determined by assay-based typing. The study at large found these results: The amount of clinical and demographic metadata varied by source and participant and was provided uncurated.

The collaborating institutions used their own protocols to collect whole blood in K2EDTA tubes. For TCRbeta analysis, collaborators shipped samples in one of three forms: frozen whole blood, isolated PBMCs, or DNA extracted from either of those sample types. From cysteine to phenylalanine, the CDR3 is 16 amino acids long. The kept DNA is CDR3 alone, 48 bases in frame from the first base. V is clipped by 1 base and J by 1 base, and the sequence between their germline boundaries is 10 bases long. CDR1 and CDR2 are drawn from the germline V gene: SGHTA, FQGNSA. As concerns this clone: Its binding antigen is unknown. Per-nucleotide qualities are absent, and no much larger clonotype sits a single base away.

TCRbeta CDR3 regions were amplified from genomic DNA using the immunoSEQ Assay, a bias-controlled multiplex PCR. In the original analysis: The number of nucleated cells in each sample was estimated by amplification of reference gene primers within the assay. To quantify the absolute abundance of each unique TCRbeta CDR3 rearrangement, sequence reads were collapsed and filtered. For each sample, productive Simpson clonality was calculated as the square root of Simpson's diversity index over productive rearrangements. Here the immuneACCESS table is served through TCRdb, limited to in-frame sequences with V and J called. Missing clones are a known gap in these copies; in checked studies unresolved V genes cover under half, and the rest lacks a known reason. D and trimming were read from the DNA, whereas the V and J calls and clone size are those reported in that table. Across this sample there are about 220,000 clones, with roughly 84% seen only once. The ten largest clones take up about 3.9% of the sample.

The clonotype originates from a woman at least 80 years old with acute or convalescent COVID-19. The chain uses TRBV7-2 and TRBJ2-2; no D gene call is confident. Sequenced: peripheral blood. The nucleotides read TGTGCCAGCAGCTTAGACAGACCACAGAACACCGGGGAGCTGTTTTTT. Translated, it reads CASSLDRPQNTGELFF.